The source of this TCR beta chain is a study of T-cell reconstitution after alpha-beta-depleted transplantation in children. Library preparation (for TCRbeta) was performed with unique molecular identifiers. In TCRdb, the PCR reads were re-called with MiXCR into one record per CDR3 protein. Of 450,000 to 600,000 distinct CDR3 sequences in the sample, 15% to 20% were seen once. This clonotype was recorded many times. V lost 6 bases and J 8 bases, leaving 21 bases between the germline ends. Germline CDR1 is SGHVS and CDR2 is FQNEAQ. This CDR3 has 15 residues. The receptor comes from a human donor who donated a stem cell graft to a child with acute lymphoblastic leukemia. The rearrangement links TRBV7-8 to TRBJ2-3, with a tentative D call TRBD2 (5 bases). This sample comprised PBMCs from the stem cell graft donor, obtained from the stem cell graft. The CDR3 DNA reads as TGTGCCAGCAGATCAGGCCGGCCTAGTGGAGGTACGCAGTATTTT. Protein: CASRSGRPSGGTQYF. The variable domain in full, with the rest retrieved from reference TRBV7-8 and TRBJ2-3, is GAGVSQSPRYKVAKRGQDVALRCDPISGHVSLFWYQQALGQGPEFLTYFQNEAQLDKSGLPSDRFFAERPEGSVSTLKIQRTQQEDSAVYLCASRSGRPSGGTQYFGPGTRLTVL.